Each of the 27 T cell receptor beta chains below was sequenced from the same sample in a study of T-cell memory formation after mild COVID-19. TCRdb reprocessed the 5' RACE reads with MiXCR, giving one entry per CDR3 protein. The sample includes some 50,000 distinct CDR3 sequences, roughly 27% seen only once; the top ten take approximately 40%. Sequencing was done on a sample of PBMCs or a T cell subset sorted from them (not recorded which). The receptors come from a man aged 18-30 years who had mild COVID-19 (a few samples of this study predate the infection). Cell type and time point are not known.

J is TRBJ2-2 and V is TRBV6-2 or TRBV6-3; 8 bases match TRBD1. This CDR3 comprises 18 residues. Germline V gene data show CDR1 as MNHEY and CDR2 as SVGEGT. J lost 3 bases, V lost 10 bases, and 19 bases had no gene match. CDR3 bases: TGTGCCATCTCTGCCCGATTCAGGGGGCGCAGGGACACCGGGGAGCTGTTTTTT. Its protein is CAISARFRGRRDTGELFF.

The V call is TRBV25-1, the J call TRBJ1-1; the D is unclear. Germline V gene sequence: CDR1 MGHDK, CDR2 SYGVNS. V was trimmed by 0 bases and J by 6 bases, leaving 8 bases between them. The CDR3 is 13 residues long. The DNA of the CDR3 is TGTGCCAGCAGTGAATATGGGCCGGCTGAAGCTTTCTTT. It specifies CASSEYGPAEAFF.

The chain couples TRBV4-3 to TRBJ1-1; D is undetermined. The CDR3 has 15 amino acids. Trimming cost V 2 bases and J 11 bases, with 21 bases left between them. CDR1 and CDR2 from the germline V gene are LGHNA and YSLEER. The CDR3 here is CASSQLTALGEEAFF. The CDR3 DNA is TGCGCCAGCAGCCAATTGACGGCACTCGGAGAGGAGGCTTTCTTT.

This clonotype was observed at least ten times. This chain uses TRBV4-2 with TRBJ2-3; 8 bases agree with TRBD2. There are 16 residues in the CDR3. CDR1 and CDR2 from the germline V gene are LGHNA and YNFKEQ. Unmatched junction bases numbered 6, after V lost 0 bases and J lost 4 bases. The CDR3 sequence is CASSQDMSGGADTQYF. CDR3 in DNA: TGTGCCAGCAGCCAAGATATGAGCGGGGGAGCAGATACGCAGTATTTT.

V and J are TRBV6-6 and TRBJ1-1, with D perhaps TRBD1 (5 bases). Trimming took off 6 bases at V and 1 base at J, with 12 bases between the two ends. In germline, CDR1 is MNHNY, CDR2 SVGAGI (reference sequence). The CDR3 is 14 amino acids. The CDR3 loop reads CASRPGGANTEAFF. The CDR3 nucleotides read TGTGCCAGCAGGCCGGGGGGAGCGAACACTGAAGCTTTCTTT.

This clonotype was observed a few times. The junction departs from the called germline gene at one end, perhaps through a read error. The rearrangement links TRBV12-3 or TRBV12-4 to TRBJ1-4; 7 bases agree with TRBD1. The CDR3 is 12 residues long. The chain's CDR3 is CASSLDREKLFF. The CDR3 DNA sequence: TGTGCCAGCAGCTTAGACAGGGAGAAACTGTTTTTT.

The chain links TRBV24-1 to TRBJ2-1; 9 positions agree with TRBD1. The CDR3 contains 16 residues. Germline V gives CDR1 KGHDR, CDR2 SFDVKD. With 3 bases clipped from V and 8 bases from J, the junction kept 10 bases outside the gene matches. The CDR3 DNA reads TGTGCCACCAGTGATCCGATTCGGACAGGGGCCCATGAGCAGTTCTTC. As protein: CATSDPIRTGAHEQFF.

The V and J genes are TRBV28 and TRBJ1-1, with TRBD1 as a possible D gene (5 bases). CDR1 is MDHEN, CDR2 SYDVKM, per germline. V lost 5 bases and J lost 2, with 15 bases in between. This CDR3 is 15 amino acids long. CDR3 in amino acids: CASSPWGRINTEAFF. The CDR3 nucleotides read TGTGCCAGCAGTCCCTGGGGACGGATAAACACTGAAGCTTTCTTT.

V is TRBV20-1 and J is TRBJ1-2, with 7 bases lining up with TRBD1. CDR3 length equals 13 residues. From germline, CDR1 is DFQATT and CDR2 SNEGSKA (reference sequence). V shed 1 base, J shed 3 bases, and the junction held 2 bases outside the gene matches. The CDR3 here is CSARGDRHYGYTF. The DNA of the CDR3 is TGCAGTGCTAGAGGGGACAGACACTATGGCTACACCTTC.

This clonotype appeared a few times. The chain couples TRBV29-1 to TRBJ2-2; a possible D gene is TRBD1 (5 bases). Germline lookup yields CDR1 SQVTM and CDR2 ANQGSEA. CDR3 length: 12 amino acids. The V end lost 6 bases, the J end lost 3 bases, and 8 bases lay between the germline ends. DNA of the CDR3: TGCAGCGTCCTCAGGGACACCGGGGAGCTGTTTTTT. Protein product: CSVLRDTGELFF.

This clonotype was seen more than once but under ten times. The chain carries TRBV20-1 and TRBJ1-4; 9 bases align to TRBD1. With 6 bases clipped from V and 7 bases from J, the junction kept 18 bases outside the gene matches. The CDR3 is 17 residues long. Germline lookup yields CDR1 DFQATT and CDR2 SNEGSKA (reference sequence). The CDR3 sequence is CSAYIAGTGTGGEKLFF. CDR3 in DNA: TGCAGTGCCTACATAGCCGGGACAGGGACTGGAGGTGAAAAACTGTTTTTT.

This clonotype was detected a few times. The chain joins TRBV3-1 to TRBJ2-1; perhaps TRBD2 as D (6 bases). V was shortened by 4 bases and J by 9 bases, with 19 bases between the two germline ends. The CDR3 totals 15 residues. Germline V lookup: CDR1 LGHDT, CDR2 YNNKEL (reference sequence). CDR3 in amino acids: CASSPTSPWDGEQFF. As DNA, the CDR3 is TGTGCCAGCAGCCCCACTAGCCCGTGGGACGGTGAGCAGTTCTTC.

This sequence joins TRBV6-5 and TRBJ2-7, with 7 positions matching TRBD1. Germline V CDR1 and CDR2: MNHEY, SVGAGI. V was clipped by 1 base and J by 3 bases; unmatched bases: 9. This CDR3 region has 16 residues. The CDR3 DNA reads TGTGCCAGCAGTTACTACGGGTCGGCAGGGGGCTACGAGCAGTACTTC. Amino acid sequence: CASSYYGSAGGYEQYF.

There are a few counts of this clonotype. The CDR3 sequence: CASSTGQGQGGNTIYF. As DNA, the CDR3 is TGTGCCAGCTCAACCGGACAGGGCCAAGGTGGAAACACCATATATTTT. The genes are TRBV18 and TRBJ1-3; 8 bases align to TRBD1. Germline V gene data show CDR1 as KGHSH and CDR2 as LQKENI. The CDR3 is 16 amino acids. V lost 5 bases, J lost 3 bases, and 9 bases stayed unmatched. The full variable domain, its missing parts supplied by reference TRBV18 and TRBJ1-3, is NAGVMQNPRHLVRRRGQEARLRCSPMKGHSHVYWYRQLPEEGLKFMVYLQKENIIDESGMPKERFSAEFPKEGPSILRIQQVVRGDSAAYFCASSTGQGQGGNTIYFGEGSWLTVV.

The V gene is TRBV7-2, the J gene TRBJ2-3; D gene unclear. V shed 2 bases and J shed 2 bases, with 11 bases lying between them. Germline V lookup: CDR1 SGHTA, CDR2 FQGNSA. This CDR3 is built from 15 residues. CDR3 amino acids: CASSLRAKLTDTQYF. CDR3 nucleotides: TGTGCCAGCAGCTTACGCGCAAAGCTCACAGATACGCAGTATTTT.

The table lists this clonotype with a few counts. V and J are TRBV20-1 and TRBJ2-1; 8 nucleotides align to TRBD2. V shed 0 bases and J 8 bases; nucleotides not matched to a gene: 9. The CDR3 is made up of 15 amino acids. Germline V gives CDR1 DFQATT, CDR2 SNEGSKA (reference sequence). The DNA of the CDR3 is TGCAGTGCTAGAGACCCGGGGGGGCGTTCGGATGAGCAGTTCTTC. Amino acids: CSARDPGGRSDEQFF.

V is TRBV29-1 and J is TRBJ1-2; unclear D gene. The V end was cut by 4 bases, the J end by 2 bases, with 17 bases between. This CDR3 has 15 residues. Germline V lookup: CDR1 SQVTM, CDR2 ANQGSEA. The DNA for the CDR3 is TGCAGCGTTGCAGCGTGGAAAACAGAAAACTATGGCTACACCTTC. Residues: CSVAAWKTENYGYTF.

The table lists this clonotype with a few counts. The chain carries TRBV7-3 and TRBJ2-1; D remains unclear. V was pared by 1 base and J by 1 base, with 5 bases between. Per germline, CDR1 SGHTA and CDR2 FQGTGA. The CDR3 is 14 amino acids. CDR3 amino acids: CASSLNPSYNEQFF. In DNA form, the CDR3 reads TGTGCCAGCAGCTTAAATCCGTCCTACAATGAGCAGTTCTTC.

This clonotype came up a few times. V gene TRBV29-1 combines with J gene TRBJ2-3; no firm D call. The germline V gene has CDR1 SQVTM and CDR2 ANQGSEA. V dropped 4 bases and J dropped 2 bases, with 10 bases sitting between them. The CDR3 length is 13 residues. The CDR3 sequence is CSVGVYLTDTQYF. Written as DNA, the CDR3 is TGCAGCGTTGGGGTCTACCTCACAGATACGCAGTATTTT.

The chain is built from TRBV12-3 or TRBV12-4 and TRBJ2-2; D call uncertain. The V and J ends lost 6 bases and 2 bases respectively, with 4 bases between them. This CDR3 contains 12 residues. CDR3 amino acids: CASSPNTGELFF. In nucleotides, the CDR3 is TGTGCCAGCAGCCCTAACACCGGGGAGCTGTTTTTT.

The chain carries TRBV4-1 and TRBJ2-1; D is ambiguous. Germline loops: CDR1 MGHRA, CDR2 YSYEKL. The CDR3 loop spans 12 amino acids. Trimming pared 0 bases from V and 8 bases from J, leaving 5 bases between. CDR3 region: CASSQEGYEQFF. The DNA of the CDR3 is TGCGCCAGCAGCCAAGAGGGCTATGAGCAGTTCTTC.

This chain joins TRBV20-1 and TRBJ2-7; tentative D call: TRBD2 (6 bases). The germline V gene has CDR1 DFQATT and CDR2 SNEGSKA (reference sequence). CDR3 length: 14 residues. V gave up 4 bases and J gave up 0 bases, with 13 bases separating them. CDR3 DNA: TGCAGTGCTAATTCCCCGGGACTCTCCTACGAGCAGTACGTC. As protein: CSANSPGLSYEQYV.

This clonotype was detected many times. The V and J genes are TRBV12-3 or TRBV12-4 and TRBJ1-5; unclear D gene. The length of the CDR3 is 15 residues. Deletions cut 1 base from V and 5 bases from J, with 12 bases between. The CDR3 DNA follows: TGTGCCAGCAGTTTAGGGCAGTCCCCCGATCAGCCCCAGCATTTT. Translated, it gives CASSLGQSPDQPQHF.

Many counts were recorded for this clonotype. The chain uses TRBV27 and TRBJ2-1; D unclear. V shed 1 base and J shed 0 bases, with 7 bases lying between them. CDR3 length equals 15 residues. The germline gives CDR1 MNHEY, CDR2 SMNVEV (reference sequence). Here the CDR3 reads CASSLLESSYNEQFF. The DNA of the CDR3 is TGTGCCAGCAGTTTATTGGAAAGCTCCTACAATGAGCAGTTCTTC.

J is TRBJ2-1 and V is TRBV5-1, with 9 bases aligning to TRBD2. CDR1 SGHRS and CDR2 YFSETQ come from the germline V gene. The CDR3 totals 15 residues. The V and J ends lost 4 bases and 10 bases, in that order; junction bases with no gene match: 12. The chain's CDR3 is CASSPGASGAREQFF. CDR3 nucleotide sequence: TGCGCCAGCAGCCCCGGGGCTAGCGGGGCCCGGGAGCAGTTCTTC.

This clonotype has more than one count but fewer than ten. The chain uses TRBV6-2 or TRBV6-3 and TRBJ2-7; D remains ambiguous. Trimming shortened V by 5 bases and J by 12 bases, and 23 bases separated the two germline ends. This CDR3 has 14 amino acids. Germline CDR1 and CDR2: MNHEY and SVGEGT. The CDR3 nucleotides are TGTGCCAGCAGTCTCACGGCCAGTCCCTCCGTGGGGTACGTC. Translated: CASSLTASPSVGYV.

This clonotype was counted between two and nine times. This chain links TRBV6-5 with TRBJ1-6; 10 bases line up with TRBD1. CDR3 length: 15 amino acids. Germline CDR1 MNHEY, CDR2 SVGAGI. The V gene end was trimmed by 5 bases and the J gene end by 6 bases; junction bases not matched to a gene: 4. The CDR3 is CASSNGQGVNSPLHF. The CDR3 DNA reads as TGTGCCAGCAGTAATGGACAGGGGGTTAATTCACCCCTCCACTTT.